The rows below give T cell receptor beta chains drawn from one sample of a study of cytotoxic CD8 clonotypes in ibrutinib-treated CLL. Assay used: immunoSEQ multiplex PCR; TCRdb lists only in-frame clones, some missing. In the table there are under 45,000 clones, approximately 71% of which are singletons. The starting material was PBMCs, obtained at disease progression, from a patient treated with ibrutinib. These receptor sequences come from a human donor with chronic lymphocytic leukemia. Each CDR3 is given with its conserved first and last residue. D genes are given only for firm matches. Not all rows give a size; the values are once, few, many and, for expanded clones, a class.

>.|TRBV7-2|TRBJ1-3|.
TGTGCCAGCAGCTTAGACAGGAGCTCTGGAAACACCATATATTTT
CASSLDRSSGNTIYF
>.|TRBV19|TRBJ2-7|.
TGTGCCAGTAGTATGGGGAAGGGTCAGGGGACCTACGAGCAGTACTTC
CASSMGKGQGTYEQYF
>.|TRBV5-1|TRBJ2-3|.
TGCGCCAGCAGCTTCACATTTGGGGATACGCAGTATTTT
CASSFTFGDTQYF
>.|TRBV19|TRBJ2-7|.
TGTGCCAGTAGTGAAGGGGCGGGTTACGAGCAGTACTTC
CASSEGAGYEQYF
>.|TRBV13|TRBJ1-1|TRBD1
TGTGCCAGCAGCTTAGATCGGGACAGGGTAATTAGTGGCACTGAAGCTTTCTTT
CASSLDRDRVISGTEAFF
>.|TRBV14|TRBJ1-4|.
TGTGCCAGCAGCCAAGATTACGGGGCGGGTGAAAAACTGTTTTTT
CASSQDYGAGEKLFF
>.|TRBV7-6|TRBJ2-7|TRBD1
TGTGCCAGCAGCTTAGGGACAGGAGGCCGCTCCTCCTACGAGCAGTACTTC
CASSLGTGGRSSYEQYF
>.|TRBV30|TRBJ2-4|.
TGTGCCTGGAGCTACTGGGCCAAAAACATTCAGTACTTC
CAWSYWAKNIQYF
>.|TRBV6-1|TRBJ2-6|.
TGTGCCAGCAGAGTATCGTCTGGGGCCAACGTCCTGACTTTC
CASRVSSGANVLTF
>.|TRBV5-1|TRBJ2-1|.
TGCGCCAGCAGCTTGGCTCAGATCAATGAGCAGTTCTTC
CASSLAQINEQFF
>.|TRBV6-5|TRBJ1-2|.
TGTGCCAGCAGTTATGCAGGGGACTATGGCTACACCTTC
CASSYAGDYGYTF
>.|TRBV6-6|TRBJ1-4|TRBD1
TGTGCCAGCAGCTCGCCGGGACAGGGAAATGAAAAACTGTTTTTT
CASSSPGQGNEKLFF
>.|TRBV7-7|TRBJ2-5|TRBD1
TGTGCTAGCAGCTCTGGGACAGGGTGGGAGACCCAGTACTTC
CASSSGTGWETQYF
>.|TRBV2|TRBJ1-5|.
TGTGCCAGCAGTGAGGACTATCTGGGTCAGCCCCAGCATTTT
CASSEDYLGQPQHF
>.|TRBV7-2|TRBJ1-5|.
TGTGCCAGCAGCCGAGATCAGCCCCAGCATTTT
CASSRDQPQHF
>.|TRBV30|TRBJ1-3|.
TGTGCCTGGATTGTGGCTTCCTCTGGAAACACCATATATTTT
CAWIVASSGNTIYF
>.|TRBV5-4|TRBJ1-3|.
TGTGCCAGCAGCGCCGGGGGGGGAGCCAGTAACACCATATATTTT
CASSAGGGASNTIYF
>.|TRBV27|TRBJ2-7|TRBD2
TGTGCCAGCAGTCTGGGACTAGCGGGAGCGAACTTCTACGAGCAGTACTTC
CASSLGLAGANFYEQYF
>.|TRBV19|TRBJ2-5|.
TGTGCCAGTAGTAGGGAGGGGGACGGGGCCCAGTACTTC
CASSREGDGAQYF
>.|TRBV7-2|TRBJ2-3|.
TGTGCCAGCAGCTCGGGGACAGATACGCAGTATTTT
CASSSGTDTQYF
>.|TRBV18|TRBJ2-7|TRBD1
TGTGCCAGCTCACCAACGACAGGGACGGTCGAGCAGTACTTC
CASSPTTGTVEQYF
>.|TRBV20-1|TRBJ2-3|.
TGCAGTGCTTCGGATACAGATACGCAGTATTTT
CSASDTDTQYF
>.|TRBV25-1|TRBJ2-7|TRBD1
TGTGCCAGCAGTGACTCCGGGACAGGGGGTGCTGCCTACGAGCAGTACTTC
CASSDSGTGGAAYEQYF
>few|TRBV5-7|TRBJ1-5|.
TGTGCCAGCAGCTTGGACAGGGACAATCAGCCCCAGCATTTT
CASSLDRDNQPQHF